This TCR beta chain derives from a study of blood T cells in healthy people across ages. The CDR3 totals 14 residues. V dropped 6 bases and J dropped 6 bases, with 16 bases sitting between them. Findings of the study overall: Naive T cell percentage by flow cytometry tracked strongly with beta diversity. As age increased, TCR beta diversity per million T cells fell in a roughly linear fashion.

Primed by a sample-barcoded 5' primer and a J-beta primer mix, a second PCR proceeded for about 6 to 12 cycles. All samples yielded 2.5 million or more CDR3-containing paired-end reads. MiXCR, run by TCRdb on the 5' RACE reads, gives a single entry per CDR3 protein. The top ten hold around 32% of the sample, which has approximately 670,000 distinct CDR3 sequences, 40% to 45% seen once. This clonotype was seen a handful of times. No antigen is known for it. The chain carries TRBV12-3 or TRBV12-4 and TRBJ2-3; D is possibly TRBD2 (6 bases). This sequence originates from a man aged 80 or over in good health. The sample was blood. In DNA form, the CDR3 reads TGTGCCAGCAGAATCCGACTAGGAGGCGATACGCAGTATTTT. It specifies CASRIRLGGDTQYF.